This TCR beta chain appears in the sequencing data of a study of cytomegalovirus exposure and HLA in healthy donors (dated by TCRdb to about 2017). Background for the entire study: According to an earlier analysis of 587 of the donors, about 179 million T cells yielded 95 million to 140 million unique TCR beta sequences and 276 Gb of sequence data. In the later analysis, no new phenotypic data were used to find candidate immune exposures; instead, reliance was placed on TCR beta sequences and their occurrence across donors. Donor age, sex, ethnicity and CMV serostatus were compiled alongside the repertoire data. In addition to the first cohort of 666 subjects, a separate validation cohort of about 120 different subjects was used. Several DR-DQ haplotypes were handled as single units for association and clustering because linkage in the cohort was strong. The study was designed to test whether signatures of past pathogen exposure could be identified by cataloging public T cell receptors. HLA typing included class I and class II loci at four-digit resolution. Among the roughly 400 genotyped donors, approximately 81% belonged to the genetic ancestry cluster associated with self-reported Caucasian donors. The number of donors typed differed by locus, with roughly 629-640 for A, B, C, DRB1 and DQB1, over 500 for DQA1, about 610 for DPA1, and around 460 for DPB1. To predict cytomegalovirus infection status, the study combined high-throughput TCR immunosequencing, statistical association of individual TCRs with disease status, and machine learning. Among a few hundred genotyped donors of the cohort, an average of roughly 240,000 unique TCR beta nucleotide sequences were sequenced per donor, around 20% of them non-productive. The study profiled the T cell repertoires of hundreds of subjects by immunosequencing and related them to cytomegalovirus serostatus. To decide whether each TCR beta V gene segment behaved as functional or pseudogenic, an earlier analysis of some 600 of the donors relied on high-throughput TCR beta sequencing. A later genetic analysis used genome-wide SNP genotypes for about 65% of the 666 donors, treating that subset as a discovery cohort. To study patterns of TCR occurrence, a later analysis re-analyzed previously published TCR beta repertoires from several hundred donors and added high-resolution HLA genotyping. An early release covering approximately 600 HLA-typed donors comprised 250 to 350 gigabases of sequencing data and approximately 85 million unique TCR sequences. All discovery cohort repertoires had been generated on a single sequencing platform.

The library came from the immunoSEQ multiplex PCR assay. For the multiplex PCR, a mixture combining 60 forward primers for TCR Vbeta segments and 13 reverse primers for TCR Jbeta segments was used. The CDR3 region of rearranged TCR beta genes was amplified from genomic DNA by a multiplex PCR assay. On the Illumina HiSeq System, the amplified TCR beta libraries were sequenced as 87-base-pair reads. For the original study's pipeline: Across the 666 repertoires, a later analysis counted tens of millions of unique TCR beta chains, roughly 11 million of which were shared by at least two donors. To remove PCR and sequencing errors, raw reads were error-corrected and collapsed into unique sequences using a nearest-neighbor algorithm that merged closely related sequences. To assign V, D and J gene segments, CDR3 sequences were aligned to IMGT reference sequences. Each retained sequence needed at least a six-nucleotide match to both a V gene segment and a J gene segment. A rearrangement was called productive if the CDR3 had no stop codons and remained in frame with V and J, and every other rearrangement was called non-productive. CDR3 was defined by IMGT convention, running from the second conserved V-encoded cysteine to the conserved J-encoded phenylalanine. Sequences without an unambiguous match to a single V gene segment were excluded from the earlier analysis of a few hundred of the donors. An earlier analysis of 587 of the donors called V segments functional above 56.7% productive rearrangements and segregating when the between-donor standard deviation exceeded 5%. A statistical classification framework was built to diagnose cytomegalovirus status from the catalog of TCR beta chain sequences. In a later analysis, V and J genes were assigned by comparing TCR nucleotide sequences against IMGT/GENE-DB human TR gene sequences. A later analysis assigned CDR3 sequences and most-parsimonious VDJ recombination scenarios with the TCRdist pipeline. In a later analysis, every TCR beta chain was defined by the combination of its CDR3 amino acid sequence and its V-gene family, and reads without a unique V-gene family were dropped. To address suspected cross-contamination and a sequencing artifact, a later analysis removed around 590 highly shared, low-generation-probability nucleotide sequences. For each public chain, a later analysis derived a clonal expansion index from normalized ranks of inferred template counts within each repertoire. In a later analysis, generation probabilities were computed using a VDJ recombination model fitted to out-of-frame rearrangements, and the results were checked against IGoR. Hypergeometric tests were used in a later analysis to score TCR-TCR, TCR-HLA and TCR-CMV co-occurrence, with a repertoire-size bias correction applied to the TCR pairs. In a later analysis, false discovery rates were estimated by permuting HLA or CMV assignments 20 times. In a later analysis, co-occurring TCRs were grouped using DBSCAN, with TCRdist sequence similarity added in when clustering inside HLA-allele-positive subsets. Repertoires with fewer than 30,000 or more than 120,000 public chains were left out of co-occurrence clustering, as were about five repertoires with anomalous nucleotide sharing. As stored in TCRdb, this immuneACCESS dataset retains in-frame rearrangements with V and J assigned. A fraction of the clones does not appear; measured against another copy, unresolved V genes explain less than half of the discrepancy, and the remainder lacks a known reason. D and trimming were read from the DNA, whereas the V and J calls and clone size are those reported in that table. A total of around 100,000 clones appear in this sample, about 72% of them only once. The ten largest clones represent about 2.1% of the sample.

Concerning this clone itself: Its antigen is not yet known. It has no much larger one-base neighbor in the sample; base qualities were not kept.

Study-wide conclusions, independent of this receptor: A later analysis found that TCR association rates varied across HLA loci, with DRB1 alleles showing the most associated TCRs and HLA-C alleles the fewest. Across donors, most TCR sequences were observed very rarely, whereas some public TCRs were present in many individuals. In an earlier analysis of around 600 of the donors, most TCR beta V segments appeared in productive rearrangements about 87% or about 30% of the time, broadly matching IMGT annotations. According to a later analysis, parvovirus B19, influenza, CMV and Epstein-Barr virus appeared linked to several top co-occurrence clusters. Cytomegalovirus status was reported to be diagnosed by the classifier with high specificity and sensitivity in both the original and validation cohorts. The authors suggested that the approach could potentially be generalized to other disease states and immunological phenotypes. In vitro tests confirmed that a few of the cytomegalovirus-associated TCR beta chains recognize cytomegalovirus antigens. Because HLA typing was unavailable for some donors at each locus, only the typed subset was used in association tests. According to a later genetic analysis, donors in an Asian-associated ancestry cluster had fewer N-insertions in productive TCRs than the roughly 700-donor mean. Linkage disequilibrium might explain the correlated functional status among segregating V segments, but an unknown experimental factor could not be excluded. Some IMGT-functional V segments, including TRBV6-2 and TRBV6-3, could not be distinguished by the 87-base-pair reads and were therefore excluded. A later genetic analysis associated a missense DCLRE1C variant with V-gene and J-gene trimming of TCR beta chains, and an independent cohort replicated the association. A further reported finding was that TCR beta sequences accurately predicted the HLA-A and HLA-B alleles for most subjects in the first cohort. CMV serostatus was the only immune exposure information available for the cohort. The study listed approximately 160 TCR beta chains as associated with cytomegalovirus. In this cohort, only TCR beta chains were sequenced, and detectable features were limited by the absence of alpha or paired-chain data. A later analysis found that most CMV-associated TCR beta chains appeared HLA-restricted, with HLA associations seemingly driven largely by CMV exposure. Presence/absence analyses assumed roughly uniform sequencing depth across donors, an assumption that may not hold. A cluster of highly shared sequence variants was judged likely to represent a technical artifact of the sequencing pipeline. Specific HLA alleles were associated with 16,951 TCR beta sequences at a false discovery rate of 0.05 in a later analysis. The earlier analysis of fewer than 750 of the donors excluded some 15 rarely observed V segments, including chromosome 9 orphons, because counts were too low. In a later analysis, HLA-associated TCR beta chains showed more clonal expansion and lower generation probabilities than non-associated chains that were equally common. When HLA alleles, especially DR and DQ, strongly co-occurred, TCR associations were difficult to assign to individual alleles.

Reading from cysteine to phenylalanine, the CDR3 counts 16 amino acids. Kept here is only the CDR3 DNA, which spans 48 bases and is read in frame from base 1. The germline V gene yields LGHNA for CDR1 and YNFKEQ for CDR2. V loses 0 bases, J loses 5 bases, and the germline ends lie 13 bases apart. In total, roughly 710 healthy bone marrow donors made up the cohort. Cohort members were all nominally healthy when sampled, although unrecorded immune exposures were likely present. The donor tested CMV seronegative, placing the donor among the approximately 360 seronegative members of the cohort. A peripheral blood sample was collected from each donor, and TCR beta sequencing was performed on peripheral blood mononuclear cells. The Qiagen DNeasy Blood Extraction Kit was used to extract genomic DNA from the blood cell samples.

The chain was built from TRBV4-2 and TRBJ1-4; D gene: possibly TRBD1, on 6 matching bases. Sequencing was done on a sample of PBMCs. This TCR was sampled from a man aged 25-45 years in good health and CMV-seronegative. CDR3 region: CASSQDFGQGNEKLFF. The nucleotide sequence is TGTGCCAGCAGCCAAGATTTTGGCCAGGGGAATGAAAAACTGTTTTTT.